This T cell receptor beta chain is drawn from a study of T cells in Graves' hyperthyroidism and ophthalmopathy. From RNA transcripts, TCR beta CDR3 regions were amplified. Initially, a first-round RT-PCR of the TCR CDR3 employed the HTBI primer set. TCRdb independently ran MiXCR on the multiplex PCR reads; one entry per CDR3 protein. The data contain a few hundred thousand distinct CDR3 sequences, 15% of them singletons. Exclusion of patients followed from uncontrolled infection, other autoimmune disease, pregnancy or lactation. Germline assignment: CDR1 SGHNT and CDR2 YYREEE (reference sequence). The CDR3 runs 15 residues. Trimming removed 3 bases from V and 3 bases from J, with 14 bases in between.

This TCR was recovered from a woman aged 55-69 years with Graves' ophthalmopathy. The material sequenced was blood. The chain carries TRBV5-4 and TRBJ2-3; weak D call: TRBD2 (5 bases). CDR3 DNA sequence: TGTGCCAGCAGCTCCCCCTCCGGACTTACAGATACGCAGTATTTT. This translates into CASSSPSGLTDTQYF.